This T cell receptor beta chain was found in a study of neurological immune-mediated disorders. This clonotype was seen ten or more times. The CDR3 has 14 residues. Germline V gene data show CDR1 as DFQATT and CDR2 as SNEGSKA (reference sequence). The germline V and J ends were trimmed by 6 bases and 4 bases, with 18 bases remaining between them. The method for making cDNA was 5'RACE, and it used 10-nucleotide random UMIs. A single record per CDR3 protein comes from TCRdb applying MiXCR to the 5' RACE reads. This table holds 30,000 or so distinct CDR3 sequences, roughly 4.4% found once. The sequenced sample consisted of PBMCs. This receptor was taken from a man younger than 35 in good health. The chain carries TRBV20-1 and TRBJ1-2; D unresolved. CDR3 sequence: CSAPHGGVSYGYTF. The CDR3 DNA is TGCAGTGCCCCTCACGGAGGAGTGTCCTATGGCTACACCTTC.